This T cell receptor (beta chain) comes out of a study of cytomegalovirus exposure and HLA in healthy donors. Study-wide results and limits: Per a prior analysis, the majority of TCR beta V segments were productive roughly 87% or roughly 30% of the time. TCR beta V- and J-gene trimming, according to a later analysis, was linked to a missense DCLRE1C variant.

Only one count was recorded for this clone. Antigen unknown. A multiplex PCR was run with 60 Vbeta primers and 13 Jbeta primers. Profiling relied on immunoSEQ multiplex PCR, and the TCRdb table lists in-frame clones only, not all of them. The repertoire has 200,000 or so clones, roughly 88% of them found once; the top ten carry roughly 0.7%. Germline V gene sequence: CDR1 SGHVS, CDR2 FNYEAQ. The CDR3 loop spans 14 amino acids. Trimming took off 2 bases at V and 2 bases at J, with 10 bases between the two ends. Sequencing was carried out using PBMCs. This chain uses TRBV7-6 with TRBJ2-7, with no clear D. This receptor was taken from a boy aged 2 to 9 in good health and CMV-seronegative. The CDR3 loop reads CASSLTAVPYEQYF. CDR3 sequence (DNA): TGTGCCAGCAGCTTAACAGCTGTCCCCTACGAGCAGTACTTC.